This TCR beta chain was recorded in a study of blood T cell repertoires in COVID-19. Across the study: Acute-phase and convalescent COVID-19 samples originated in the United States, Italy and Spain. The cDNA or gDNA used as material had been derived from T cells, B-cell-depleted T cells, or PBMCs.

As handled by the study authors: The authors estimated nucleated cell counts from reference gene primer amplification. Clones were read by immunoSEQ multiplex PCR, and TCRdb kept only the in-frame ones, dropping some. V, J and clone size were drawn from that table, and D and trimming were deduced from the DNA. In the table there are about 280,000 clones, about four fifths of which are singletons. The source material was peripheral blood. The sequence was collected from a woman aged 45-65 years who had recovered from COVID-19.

The CDR3 bases are TGTGCCAGCAGCCAATGGACAGGGTTTGAGGCGAGTTCACCCCTCCACTTT. As protein: CASSQWTGFEASSPLHF. The J gene is TRBJ1-6, the V gene TRBV14; 8 nucleotides align to TRBD1. Per germline, CDR1 SGHDN and CDR2 FVKESK. This CDR3 is built from 17 residues. V lost 2 bases, J lost 9 bases, and 12 bases stayed unmatched.